The 4 T cell receptor beta chains presented below share a single source sample, sequenced in a study of cytomegalovirus exposure and HLA in healthy donors. Using immunoSEQ multiplex PCR, the repertoire was profiled, and TCRdb retains in-frame clones only, with some absent. The sample consists of 80,000 to 100,000 clones, roughly 90% of them appearing once. Source material: PBMCs. These receptor sequences come from a man younger than 35 in good health and CMV-seropositive.

The chain couples TRBV19 to TRBJ2-1; 10 positions agree with TRBD2. With V trimmed by 6 bases and J by 14 bases, 16 bases remained unmatched. The CDR3 totals 15 residues. Per the germline V gene, CDR1 is LNHDA and CDR2 is SQIVND (reference sequence). The CDR3 sequence: CASSPGLAGERGEFF. As DNA, the CDR3 is TGTGCCAGTAGCCCCGGGCTAGCGGGAGAGCGAGGGGAGTTCTTC.

As regards this clone: This CDR3 is also generated by other DNA sequences in the sample. V is TRBV6-4 and J is TRBJ2-2; 8 positions match TRBD1. V shed 0 bases, J shed 6 bases, and the junction held 3 bases outside the gene matches. Germline V CDR1 and CDR2: MRHNA, SNTAGT. This CDR3 contains 15 residues. CDR3 protein: CASSDSAGGAGELFF. The CDR3 nucleotides read TGTGCCAGCAGTGACTCGGCAGGGGGCGCCGGGGAGCTGTTTTTT.

This clone was counted only a few times. This chain joins TRBV11-2 and TRBJ2-1; 10 bases are a match to TRBD2. The CDR3 is 14 amino acids. The V gene end was trimmed by 4 bases and the J gene end by 7 bases; junction bases not matched to a gene: 4. Germline CDR1 reads SGHAT; CDR2 reads FQNNGV. CDR3 in DNA: TGTGCCAGCAGCTCGACTAGCGGGTATAATGAGCAGTTCTTC. This encodes CASSSTSGYNEQFF.

The gene calls are TRBV4-3 and TRBJ2-2; 9 bases are a match to TRBD2. The CDR3 totals 17 residues. The trim removed 0 bases at V and 5 bases at J, leaving 7 bases unmatched. Germline assignment: CDR1 LGHNA and CDR2 YSLEER. Here the CDR3 DNA reads TGCGCCAGCAGCCAAGATCTGGCGGGGGGGAGGACCGGGGAGCTGTTTTTT. This sequence encodes CASSQDLAGGRTGELFF.